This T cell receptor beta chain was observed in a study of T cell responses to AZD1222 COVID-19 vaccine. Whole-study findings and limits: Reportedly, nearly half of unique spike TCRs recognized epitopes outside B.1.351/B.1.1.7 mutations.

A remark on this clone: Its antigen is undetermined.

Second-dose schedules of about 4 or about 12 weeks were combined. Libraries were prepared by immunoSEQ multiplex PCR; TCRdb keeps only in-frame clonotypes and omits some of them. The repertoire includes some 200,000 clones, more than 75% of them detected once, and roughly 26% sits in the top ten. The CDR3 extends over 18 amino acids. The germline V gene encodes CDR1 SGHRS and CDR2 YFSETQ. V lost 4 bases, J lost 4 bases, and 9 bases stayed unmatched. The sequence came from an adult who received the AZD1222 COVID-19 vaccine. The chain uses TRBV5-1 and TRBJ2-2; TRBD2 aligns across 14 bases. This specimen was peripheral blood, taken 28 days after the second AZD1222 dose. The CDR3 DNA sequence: TGCGCCAGCAGCCTCGGGACTAGCGGGAGATCGACCACCGGGGAGCTGTTTTTT. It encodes CASSLGTSGRSTTGELFF.